The subject of this entry is one T cell receptor (beta chain). CDR1 is LNHDA and CDR2 is SQIVND in the germline V gene (reference sequence). The ends were cut back, 3 bases at V and 1 base at J, with 9 bases in the middle. CDR3 length: 14 amino acids. Profiling relied on immunoSEQ multiplex PCR, and the TCRdb table lists in-frame clones only, not all of them. The repertoire holds 25,000 to 30,000 clones, more than 65% seen once, with 15% to 20% in the top ten. The sample belongs to a study of blood T cell repertoires in COVID-19. The sample taken for sequencing was peripheral blood. The chain employs TRBV19 and TRBJ2-5, with a possible D match to TRBD1 (6 bases). The TCR was taken from a woman in her sixties or seventies with acute or convalescent COVID-19. The CDR3 DNA reads TGTGCCAGTAGTATCGCCAGGGGCCAAGAGACCCAGTACTTC. Translating it yields CASSIARGQETQYF.